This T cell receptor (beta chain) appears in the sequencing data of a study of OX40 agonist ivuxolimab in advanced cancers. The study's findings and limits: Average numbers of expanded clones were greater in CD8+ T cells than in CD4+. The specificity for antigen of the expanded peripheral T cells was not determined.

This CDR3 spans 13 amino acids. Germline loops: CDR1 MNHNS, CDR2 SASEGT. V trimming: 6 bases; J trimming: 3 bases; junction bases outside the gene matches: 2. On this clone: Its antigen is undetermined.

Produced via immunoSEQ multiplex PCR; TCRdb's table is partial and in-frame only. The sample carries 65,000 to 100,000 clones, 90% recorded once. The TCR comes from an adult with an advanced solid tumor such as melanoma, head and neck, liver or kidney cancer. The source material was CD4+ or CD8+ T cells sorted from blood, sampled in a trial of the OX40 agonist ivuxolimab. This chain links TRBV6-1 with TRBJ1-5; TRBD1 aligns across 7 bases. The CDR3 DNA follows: TGTGCCAGCAGGGGACAGCTCAATCAGCCCCAGCATTTT. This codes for CASRGQLNQPQHF.